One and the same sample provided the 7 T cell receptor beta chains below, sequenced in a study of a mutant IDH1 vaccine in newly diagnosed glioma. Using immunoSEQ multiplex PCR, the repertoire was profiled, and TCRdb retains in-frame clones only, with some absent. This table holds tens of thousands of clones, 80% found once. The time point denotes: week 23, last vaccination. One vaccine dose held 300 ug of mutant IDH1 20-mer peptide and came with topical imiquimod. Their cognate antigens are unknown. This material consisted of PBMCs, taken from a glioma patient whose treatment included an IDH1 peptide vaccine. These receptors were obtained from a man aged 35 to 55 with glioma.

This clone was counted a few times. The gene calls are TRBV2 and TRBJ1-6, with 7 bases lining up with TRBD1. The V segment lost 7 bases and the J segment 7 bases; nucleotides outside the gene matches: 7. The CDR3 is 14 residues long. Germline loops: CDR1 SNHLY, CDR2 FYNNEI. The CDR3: CASNPRGRNSPLHF. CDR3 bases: TGTGCCAGCAACCCCAGGGGGAGAAATTCACCCCTCCACTTT. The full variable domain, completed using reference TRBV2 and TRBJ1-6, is EPEVTQTPSHQVTQMGQEVILRCVPISNHLYFYWYRQILGQKVEFLVSFYNNEISEKSEIFDDQFSVERPDGSNFTLKIRSTKLEDSAMYFCASNPRGRNSPLHFGNGTRLTVT.

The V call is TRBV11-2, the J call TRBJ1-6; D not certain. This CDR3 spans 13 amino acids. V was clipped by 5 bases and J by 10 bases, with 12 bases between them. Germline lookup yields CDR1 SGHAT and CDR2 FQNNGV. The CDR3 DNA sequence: TGTGCCAGCAGCCGAAGGACGGAATCACCCCTCCACTTT. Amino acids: CASSRRTESPLHF. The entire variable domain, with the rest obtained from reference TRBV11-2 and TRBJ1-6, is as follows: EAGVAQSPRYKIIEKRQSVAFWCNPISGHATLYWYQQILGQGPKLLIQFQNNGVVDDSQLPKDRFSAERLKGVDSTLKIQPAKLEDSAVYLCASSRRTESPLHFGNGTRLTVT.

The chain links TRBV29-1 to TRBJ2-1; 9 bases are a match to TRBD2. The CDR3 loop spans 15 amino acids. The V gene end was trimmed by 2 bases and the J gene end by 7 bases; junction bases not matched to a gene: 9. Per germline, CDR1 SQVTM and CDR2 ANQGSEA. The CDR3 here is CSVEKRGGGANEQFF. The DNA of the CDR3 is TGCAGCGTTGAAAAGCGGGGCGGGGGGGCAAATGAGCAGTTCTTC.

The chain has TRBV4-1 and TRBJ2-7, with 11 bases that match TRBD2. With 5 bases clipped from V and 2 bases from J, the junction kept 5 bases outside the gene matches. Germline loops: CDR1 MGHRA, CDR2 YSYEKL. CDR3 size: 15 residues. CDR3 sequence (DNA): TGCGCCAGCAGCGAAACTAGCGGGGGTACCTACGAGCAGTACTTC. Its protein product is CASSETSGGTYEQYF.

Written as DNA, the CDR3 is TGTGCCAGCAGTTTCCGTTCGGGGCCTGAAGGCACTGAAGCTTTCTTT. Its protein is CASSFRSGPEGTEAFF. The V call is TRBV6-5, the J call TRBJ1-1; D perhaps matches TRBD1 (5 bases). The germline gives CDR1 MNHEY, CDR2 SVGAGI. This CDR3 is built from 16 residues. The ends were cut back, 4 bases at V and 4 bases at J, with 19 bases in the middle.

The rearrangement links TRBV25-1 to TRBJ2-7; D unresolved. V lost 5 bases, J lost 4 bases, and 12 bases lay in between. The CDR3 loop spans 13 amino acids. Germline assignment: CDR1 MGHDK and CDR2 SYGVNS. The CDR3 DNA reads TGTGCCAGCAGTCGCATGATGGGGTACGAGCAGTACTTC. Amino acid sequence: CASSRMMGYEQYF.

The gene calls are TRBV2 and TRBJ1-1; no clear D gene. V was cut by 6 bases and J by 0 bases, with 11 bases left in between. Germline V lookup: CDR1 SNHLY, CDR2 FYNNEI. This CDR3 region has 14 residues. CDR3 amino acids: CASRADGLNTEAFF. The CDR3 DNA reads TGTGCCAGCAGGGCGGACGGATTGAACACTGAAGCTTTCTTT.